This T cell receptor (beta chain) derives from a study of OX40 agonist ivuxolimab in advanced cancers. Germline V CDR1 and CDR2: MDHEN, SYDVKM. CDR3 length: 14 residues. Trimming stripped 3 bases from V and 3 bases from J, with 12 bases between. Data came from immunoSEQ multiplex PCR; TCRdb stores just in-frame clones and leaves some out. Of about 22,000 clones listed, approximately 85% are singletons. The chain uses TRBV28 and TRBJ2-7; D possibly corresponds to TRBD1 (5 bases). The sequence was collected from an adult with an advanced solid tumor such as melanoma, head and neck, liver or kidney cancer. The sample was CD4+ or CD8+ T cells sorted from blood, taken in a trial of the OX40 agonist ivuxolimab. CDR3 in amino acids: CASSFHRTLYEQYF. The CDR3, as DNA: TGTGCCAGCAGTTTTCACAGGACCCTCTACGAGCAGTACTTC.